This TCR beta chain stems from a study of T cell responses to AZD1222 COVID-19 vaccine. General observations from the study: Compared with day 0, the breadth and depth of the Spike-specific TCR repertoire rose significantly after two doses of AZD1222. Just a handful of AZD1222 recipients were seropositive at baseline.

This CDR3 is 18 amino acids long. Germline trimming cut 7 bases from V and 5 bases from J; bases unmatched to any gene: 14. Germline V lookup: CDR1 SNHLY, CDR2 FYNNEI. Comments on this clone: Its antigen is unknown.

Sequencing was performed with immunoSEQ multiplex PCR; in TCRdb, only in-frame clones are kept and a portion is missing. The data show 75,000 to 100,000 clones, 70% to 90% seen once. The V gene is TRBV2, the J gene TRBJ2-1; 13 bases match TRBD2. The receptor's source is an adult in good health. The sample was peripheral blood, taken on day 0 of AZD1222 vaccination. The CDR3 nucleotides are TGTGCCAGCAAAATAATTACTAGCGGGGGGGATCGACACAATGAGCAGTTCTTC. Its protein product is CASKIITSGGDRHNEQFF. The full variable domain, its missing parts supplied by reference TRBV2 and TRBJ2-1, is EPEVTQTPSHQVTQMGQEVILRCVPISNHLYFYWYRQILGQKVEFLVSFYNNEISEKSEIFDDQFSVERPDGSNFTLKIRSTKLEDSAMYFCASKIITSGGDRHNEQFFGPGTRLTVL.